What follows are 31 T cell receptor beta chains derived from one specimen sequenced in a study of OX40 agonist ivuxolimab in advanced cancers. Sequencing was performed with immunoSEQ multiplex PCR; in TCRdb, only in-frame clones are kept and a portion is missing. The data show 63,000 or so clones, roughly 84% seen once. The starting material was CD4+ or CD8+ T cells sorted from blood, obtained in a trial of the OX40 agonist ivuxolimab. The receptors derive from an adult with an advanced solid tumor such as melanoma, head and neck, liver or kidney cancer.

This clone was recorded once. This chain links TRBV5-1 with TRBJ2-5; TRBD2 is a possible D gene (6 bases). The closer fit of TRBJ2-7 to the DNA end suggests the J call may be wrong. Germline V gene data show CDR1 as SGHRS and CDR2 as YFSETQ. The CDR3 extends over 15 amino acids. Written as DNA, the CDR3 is TGCGCCAGCAGCTTGGTTGGGGCGGGGCCCTACGAGCAGTACTTC. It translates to CASSLVGAGPYEQYF.

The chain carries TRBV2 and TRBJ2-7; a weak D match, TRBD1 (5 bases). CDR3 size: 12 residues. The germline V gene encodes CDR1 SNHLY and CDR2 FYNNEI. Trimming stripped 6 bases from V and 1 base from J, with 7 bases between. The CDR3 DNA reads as TGTGCCAGCAGCAGGGATTCCTACGAGCAGTACTTC. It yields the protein CASSRDSYEQYF.

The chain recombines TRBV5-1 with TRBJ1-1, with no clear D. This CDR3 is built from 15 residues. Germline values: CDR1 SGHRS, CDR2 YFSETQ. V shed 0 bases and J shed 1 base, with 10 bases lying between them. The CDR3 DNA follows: TGCGCCAGCAGCTTGGCCGGAGGGTGGAACACTGAAGCTTTCTTT. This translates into CASSLAGGWNTEAFF.

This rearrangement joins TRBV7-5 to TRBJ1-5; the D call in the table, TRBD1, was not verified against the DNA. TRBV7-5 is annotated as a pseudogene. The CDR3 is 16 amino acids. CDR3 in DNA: TGTGCCAGAAGCTTCCCCGGACAGGGGATTTGTCAGCCCCAGCATTTT. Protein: CARSFPGQGICQPQHF.

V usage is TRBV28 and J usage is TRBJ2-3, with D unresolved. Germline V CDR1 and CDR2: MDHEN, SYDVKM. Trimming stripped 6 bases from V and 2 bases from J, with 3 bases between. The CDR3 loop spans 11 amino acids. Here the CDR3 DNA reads TGTGCCAGCAGAACCACAGATACGCAGTATTTT. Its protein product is CASRTTDTQYF. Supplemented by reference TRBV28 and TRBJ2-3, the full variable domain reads DVKVTQSSRYLVKRTGEKVFLECVQDMDHENMFWYRQDPGLGLRLIYFSYDVKMKEKGDIPEGYSVSREKKERFSLILESASTNQTSMYLCASRTTDTQYFGPGTRLTVL.

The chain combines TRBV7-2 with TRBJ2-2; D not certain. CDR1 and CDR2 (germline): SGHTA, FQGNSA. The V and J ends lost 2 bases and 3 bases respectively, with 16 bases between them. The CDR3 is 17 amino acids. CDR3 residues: CASSLILLAGHTGELFF. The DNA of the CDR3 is TGTGCCAGCAGCTTAATCCTCTTGGCAGGACACACCGGGGAGCTGTTTTTT.

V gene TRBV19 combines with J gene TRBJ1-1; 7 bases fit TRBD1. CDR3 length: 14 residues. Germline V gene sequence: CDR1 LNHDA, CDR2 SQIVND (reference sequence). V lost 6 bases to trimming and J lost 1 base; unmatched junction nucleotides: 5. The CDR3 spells CASSIDRENTEAFF. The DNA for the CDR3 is TGTGCCAGTAGCATCGACAGGGAGAACACTGAAGCTTTCTTT.

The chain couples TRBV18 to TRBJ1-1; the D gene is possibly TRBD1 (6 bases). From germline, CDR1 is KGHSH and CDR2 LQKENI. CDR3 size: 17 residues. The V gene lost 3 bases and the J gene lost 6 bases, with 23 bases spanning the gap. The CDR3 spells CASSPWATRGRGAEAFF. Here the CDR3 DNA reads TGTGCCAGCTCACCTTGGGCGACCCGGGGGCGAGGCGCTGAAGCTTTCTTT.

The CDR3 nucleotides read TGTGCCAGCAGCTTGGGACAGGGAGTTAACACTGAAGCTTTCTTT. As protein: CASSLGQGVNTEAFF. The chain recombines TRBV7-9 with TRBJ1-1; 9 nucleotides align to TRBD1. V was pared by 3 bases and J by 2 bases, with 4 bases of the junction left unmatched. CDR3 length: 15 amino acids. CDR1 and CDR2 (germline): SEHNR, FQNEAQ (reference sequence).

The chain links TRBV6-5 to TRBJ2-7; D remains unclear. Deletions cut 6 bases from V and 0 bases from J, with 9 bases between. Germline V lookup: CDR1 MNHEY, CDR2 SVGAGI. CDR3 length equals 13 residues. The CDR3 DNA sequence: TGTGCCAGCAGGAAGACGGGCTCCTACGAGCAGTACTTC. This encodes CASRKTGSYEQYF.

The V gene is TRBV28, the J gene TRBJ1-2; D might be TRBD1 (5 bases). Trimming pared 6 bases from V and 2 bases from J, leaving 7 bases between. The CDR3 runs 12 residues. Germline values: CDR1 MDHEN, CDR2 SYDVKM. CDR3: CASSRQNYGYTF. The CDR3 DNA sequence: TGTGCCAGCAGCCGACAGAACTATGGCTACACCTTC.

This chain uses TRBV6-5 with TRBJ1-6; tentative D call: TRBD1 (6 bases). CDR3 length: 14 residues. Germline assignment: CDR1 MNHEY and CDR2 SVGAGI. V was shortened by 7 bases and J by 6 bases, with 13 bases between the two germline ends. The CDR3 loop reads CASNRDGFNSPLHF. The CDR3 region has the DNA TGTGCCAGCAACAGGGACGGATTTAATTCACCCCTCCACTTT.

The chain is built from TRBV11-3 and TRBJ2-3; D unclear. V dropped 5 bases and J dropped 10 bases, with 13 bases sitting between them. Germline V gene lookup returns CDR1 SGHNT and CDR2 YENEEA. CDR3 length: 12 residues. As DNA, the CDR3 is TGTGCCAGCAGCCACTCTGAGGCAGCGCAGTATTTT. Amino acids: CASSHSEAAQYF.

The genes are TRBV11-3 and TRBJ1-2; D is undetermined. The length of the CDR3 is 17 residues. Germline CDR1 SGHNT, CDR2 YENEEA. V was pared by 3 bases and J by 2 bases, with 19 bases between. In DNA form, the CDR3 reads TGTGCCAGCAGCTTGGAGGGCAAAATTTCTCCAAACTATGGCTACACCTTC. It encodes CASSLEGKISPNYGYTF. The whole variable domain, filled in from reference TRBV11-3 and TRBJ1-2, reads EAGVVQSPRYKIIEKKQPVAFWCNPISGHNTLYWYLQNLGQGPELLIRYENEEAVDDSQLPKDRFSAERLKGVDSTLKIQPAELGDSAVYLCASSLEGKISPNYGYTFGSGTRLTVV.

The CDR3: CASSSQEIQKLFF. The CDR3 coding sequence is TGTGCCAGCAGCTCCCAGGAGATCCAAAAACTGTTTTTT. The chain employs TRBV7-9 and TRBJ1-4; no clear D gene. Trimming took off 4 bases at V and 9 bases at J, with 12 bases between the two ends. Germline lookup yields CDR1 SEHNR and CDR2 FQNEAQ (reference sequence). The CDR3 has 13 amino acids.

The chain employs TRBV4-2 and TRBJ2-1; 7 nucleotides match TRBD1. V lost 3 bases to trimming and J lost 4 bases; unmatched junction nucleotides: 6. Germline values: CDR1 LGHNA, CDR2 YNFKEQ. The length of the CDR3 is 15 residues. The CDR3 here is CASSHPGQTYNEQFF. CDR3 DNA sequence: TGTGCCAGCAGCCACCCGGGACAGACTTACAATGAGCAGTTCTTC.

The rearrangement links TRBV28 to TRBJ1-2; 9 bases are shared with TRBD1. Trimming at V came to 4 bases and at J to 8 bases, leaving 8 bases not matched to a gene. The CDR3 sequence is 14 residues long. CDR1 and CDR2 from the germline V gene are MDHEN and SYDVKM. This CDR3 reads CASSSIGTGCGYTF. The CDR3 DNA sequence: TGTGCCAGCAGTTCCATTGGGACAGGGTGCGGCTACACCTTC.

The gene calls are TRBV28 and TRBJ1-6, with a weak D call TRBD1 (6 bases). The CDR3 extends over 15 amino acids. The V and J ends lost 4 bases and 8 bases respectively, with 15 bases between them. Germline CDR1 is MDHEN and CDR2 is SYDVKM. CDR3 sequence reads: CASSSPGGADSPLHF. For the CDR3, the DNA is TGTGCCAGCAGTTCCCCGGGGGGCGCGGATTCACCCCTCCACTTT.

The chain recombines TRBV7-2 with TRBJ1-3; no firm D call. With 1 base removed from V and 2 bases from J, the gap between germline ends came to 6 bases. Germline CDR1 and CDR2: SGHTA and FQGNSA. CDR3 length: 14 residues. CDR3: CASSLDLPGNTIYF. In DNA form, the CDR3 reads TGTGCCAGCAGCTTAGACTTACCTGGAAACACCATATATTTT.

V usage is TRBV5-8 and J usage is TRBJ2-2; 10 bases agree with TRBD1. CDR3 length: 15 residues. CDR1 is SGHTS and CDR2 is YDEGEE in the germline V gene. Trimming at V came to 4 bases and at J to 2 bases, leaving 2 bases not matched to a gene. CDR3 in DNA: TGTGCCAGCAGCCGACAGGGGGCAAACACCGGGGAGCTGTTTTTT. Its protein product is CASSRQGANTGELFF.

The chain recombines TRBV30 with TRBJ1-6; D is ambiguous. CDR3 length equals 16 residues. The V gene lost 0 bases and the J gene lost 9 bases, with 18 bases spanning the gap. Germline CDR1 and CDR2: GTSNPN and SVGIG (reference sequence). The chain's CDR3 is CAWSVSGSIGPSPLHF. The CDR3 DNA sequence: TGTGCCTGGAGTGTCAGCGGGTCCATTGGCCCTTCACCCCTCCACTTT. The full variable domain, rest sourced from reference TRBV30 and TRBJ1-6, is SQTIHQWPATLVQPVGSPLSLECTVEGTSNPNLYWYRQAAGRGLQLLFYSVGIGQISSEVPQNLSASRPQDRQFILSSKKLLLSDSGFYLCAWSVSGSIGPSPLHFGNGTRLTVT.

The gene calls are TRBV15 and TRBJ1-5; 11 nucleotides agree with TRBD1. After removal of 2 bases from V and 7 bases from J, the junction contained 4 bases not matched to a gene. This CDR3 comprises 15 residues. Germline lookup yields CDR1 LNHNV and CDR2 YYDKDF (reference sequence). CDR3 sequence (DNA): TGTGCCACCAGCAGAAGGGACAGGGGGAGGCAGCCCCAGCATTTT. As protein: CATSRRDRGRQPQHF.

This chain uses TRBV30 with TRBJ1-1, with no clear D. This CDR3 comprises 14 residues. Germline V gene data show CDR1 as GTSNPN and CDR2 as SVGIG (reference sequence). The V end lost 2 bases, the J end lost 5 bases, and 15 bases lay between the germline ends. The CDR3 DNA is TGTGCCTGGAGTTTAGGCAGGACGGGTACTGAAGCTTTCTTT. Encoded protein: CAWSLGRTGTEAFF.

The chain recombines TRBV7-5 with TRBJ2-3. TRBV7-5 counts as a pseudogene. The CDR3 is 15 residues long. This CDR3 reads CARTKLGGISDTQYF. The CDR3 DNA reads TGTGCCAGAACCAAGTTGGGCGGCATTTCAGATACGCAGTATTTT.

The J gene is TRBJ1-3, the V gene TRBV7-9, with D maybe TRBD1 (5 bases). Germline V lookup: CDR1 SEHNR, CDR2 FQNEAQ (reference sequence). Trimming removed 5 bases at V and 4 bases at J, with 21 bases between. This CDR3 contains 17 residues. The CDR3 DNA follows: TGTGCCAGCAGCCAATCTACCTTGTTGGGGCCAGGAAACACCATATATTTT. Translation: CASSQSTLLGPGNTIYF. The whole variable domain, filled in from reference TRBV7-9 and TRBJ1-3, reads DTGVSQNPRHKITKRGQNVTFRCDPISEHNRLYWYRQTLGQGPEFLTYFQNEAQLEKSRLLSDRFSAERPKGSFSTLEIQRTEQGDSAMYLCASSQSTLLGPGNTIYFGEGSWLTVV.

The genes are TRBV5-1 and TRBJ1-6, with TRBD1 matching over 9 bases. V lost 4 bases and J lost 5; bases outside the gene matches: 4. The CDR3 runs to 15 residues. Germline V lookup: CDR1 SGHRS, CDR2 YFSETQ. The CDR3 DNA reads TGCGCCAGCAGCCTCGGGACAGGGAATAATTCACCCCTCCACTTT. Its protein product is CASSLGTGNNSPLHF.

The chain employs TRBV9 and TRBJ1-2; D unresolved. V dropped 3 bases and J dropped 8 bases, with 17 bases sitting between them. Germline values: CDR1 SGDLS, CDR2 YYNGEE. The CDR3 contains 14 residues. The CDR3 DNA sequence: TGTGCCAGCAGCGGGGATACGGGCTTCGGGGGCTACACCTTC. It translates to CASSGDTGFGGYTF.

The CDR3 sequence: CASSRTGAEANVLTF. The CDR3 DNA sequence: TGTGCCAGCAGCAGGACAGGGGCCGAGGCCAACGTCCTGACTTTC. The chain has TRBV5-4 and TRBJ2-6, with 9 positions matching TRBD1. Trimming took 4 bases from V and 6 from J; bases not matched to a gene: 5. Germline assignment: CDR1 SGHNT and CDR2 YYREEE (reference sequence). This CDR3 is 15 amino acids long. Filled out from reference TRBV5-4 and TRBJ2-6, the complete variable domain reads ETGVTQSPTHLIKTRGQQVTLRCSSQSGHNTVSWYQQALGQGPQFIFQYYREEENGRGNFPPRFSGLQFPNYSSELNVNALELDDSALYLCASSRTGAEANVLTFGAGSRLTVL.

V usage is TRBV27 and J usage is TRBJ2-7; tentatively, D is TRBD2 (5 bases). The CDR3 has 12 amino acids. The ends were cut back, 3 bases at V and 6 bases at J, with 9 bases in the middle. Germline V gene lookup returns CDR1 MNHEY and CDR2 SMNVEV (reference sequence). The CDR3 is CASSFIGGEQYF. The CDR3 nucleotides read TGTGCCAGCAGTTTCATAGGAGGCGAGCAGTACTTC.

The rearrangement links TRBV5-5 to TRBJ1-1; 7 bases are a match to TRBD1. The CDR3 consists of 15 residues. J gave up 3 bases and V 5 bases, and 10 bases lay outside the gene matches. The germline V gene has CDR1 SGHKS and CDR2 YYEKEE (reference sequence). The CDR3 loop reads CASRSTGERYTEAFF. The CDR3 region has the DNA TGTGCCAGCAGGTCCACAGGGGAACGGTACACTGAAGCTTTCTTT. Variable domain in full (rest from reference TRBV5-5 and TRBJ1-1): DAGVTQSPTHLIKTRGQQVTLRCSPISGHKSVSWYQQVLGQGPQFIFQYYEKEERGRGNFPDRFSARQFPNYSSELNVNALLLGDSALYLCASRSTGERYTEAFFGQGTRLTVV.

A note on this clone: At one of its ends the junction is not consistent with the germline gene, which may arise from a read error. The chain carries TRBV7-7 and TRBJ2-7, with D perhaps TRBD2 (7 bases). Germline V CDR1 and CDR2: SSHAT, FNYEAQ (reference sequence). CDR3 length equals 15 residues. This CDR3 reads CASSLLAGAPYEQYF. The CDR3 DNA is TGTGCTAGCAGCCTCCTTGCGGGGGCCCCCTACGAGCAGTACTTC.